The clone carrying this T cell receptor (beta chain) was counted many times. What it binds is unknown. This record belongs to a study of Graves' ophthalmopathy and Graves' hyperthyroidism. Points from the study as a whole: In predicting ophthalmopathy progression, the model reached 65% to 71% sensitivity and 72.22% specificity.

This CDR3 has 15 residues. CDR1 and CDR2 (germline): SGHDN, FVKESK. With 5 bases clipped from V and 5 bases from J, the junction kept 9 bases outside the gene matches. TCR beta CDR3 regions were amplified from RNA transcripts. HTBI-primed RT-PCR formed the first round, and a multiplex PCR formed the second. TCRdb used MiXCR to reprocess the multiplex PCR reads, holding one entry per CDR3 protein. The top ten clones hold 1.5% to 2% of a sample with 350,000 to 400,000 distinct CDR3 sequences, around 19% of them seen once. The chain carries TRBV14 and TRBJ2-5; 9 nucleotides match TRBD1. Source material: peripheral blood. The TCR originated in a woman in her late teens or twenties with Graves' ophthalmopathy. CDR3 region: CASSIRTGAVETQYF. CDR3 sequence (DNA): TGTGCCAGCAGCATTCGGACAGGGGCTGTTGAGACCCAGTACTTC.